Shown below are 20 T cell receptor beta chains from a single sample sequenced in a study of T cell repertoires in cytomegalovirus infection. TCRdb used MiXCR to reprocess the reads, holding one entry per CDR3 protein. The sample carries about 920,000 distinct CDR3 sequences, around 31% recorded once. No antigen has been identified for these receptors. Specimen: cultured CD8+ T cells from PBMCs, collected from culture after CMV antigen stimulation. Receptors were obtained from a human donor in good health (CMV status not recorded). Some clones in this sample may be carry-over from other donors' samples.

Written as DNA, the CDR3 is TGTGCCAGCAGCGCCTTCGATGGGGCGGGTGGCTACACCTTC. This encodes CASSAFDGAGGYTF. The chain employs TRBV7-9 and TRBJ1-2; the D gene is possibly TRBD1 (5 bases). With 5 bases removed from V and 7 bases from J, the gap between germline ends came to 17 bases. In germline, CDR1 is SEHNR, CDR2 FQNEAQ (reference sequence). The CDR3 contains 14 residues.

This clonotype was seen more than once but under ten times. The gene calls are TRBV7-3 and TRBJ1-4, with 11 bases that match TRBD1. V was clipped by 4 bases and J by 4 bases; unmatched bases: 5. This CDR3 region has 16 residues. The germline V gene has CDR1 SGHTA and CDR2 FQGTGA. CDR3 amino acids: CASSWTGGAVNEKLFF. CDR3 sequence (DNA): TGTGCCAGCAGCTGGACAGGGGGCGCGGTTAATGAAAAACTGTTTTTT.

The chain recombines TRBV4-3 with TRBJ1-2; D is unresolved. Germline V gives CDR1 LGHNA, CDR2 YSLEER. The CDR3 is 15 amino acids. The V end lost 1 base, the J end lost 8 bases, and 17 bases lay between the germline ends. The CDR3 DNA reads as TGCGCCAGCAGCCAAGGATTGAAGGAGCCGTGGGGCTACACCTTC. As protein: CASSQGLKEPWGYTF.

Comment on this clonotype: This likely comes from a read error, as the CDR3 has no conserved phenylalanine or tryptophan at its end. The chain carries TRBV2 and TRBJ2-3; TRBD1 is a possible D gene (5 bases). CDR1 and CDR2 (germline): SNHLY, FYNNEI. The length of the CDR3 is 13 residues. Trimming removed 3 bases at V and 1 base at J, with 5 bases between. The CDR3 spells CASSDRGTDTQYS. CDR3 nucleotide sequence: TGTGCCAGCAGTGACAGGGGCACAGATACGCAGTATTCT.

This clonotype showed up just a few times. The chain has TRBV19 and TRBJ1-2, with no clear D. Trimming stripped 2 bases from V and 6 bases from J, with 10 bases between. The CDR3 consists of 13 residues. Germline-derived CDR1 and CDR2 are LNHDA and SQIVND (reference sequence). The CDR3, as DNA: TGTGCCAGTAGTATATTTGAGGTGGATGGCTACACCTTC. Its protein product is CASSIFEVDGYTF.

This clonotype was seen only a few times. The chain has TRBV4-3 and TRBJ2-1; TRBD1 or TRBD2 may be the D gene (5 bases each). Germline CDR1 is LGHNA and CDR2 is YSLEER. Trimming stripped 0 bases from V and 5 bases from J, with 8 bases between. The CDR3 spans 14 residues. The CDR3 is CASSQEGPDNEQFF. CDR3 bases: TGCGCCAGCAGCCAAGAGGGACCAGACAATGAGCAGTTCTTC.

This clonotype was observed a handful of times. The chain couples TRBV10-3 to TRBJ1-5; 8 nucleotides align to TRBD1. The CDR3 contains 13 residues. From germline, CDR1 is ENHRY and CDR2 SYGVKD. The junction had 2 bases not matched to a gene; V was cut back by 5 bases and J by 5 bases. CDR3 in amino acids: CAISLTGDQPQHF. In nucleotides, the CDR3 is TGTGCCATCAGTTTGACAGGGGATCAGCCCCAGCATTTT.

This clonotype was counted only a few times. The chain employs TRBV5-4 and TRBJ2-3, with 8 bases that match TRBD2. Unmatched junction bases numbered 14, after V lost 3 bases and J lost 2 bases. The CDR3 loop spans 18 amino acids. The germline gives CDR1 SGHNT, CDR2 YYREEE (reference sequence). The CDR3 DNA reads as TGTGCCAGCAGCTCCTATTATTTGACTAGCGAGTTCACAGATACGCAGTATTTT. Translation: CASSSYYLTSEFTDTQYF.

The chain joins TRBV4-1 to TRBJ2-5, with D tentatively TRBD1 or TRBD2 (5 bases each). Trimming removed 1 base from V and 4 bases from J, with 13 bases in between. The CDR3 has 15 residues. Germline CDR1 reads MGHRA; CDR2 reads YSYEKL. CDR3 amino acids: CASSQVAGTGETQYF. In DNA form, the CDR3 reads TGCGCCAGCAGCCAAGTCGCAGGGACGGGAGAGACCCAGTACTTC.

The chain combines TRBV4-1 with TRBJ2-3; unclear D gene. The ends were cut back, 1 base at V and 2 bases at J, with 7 bases in the middle. Germline V gene lookup returns CDR1 MGHRA and CDR2 YSYEKL. The CDR3 has 14 residues. The CDR3 loop reads CASSQVTNTDTQYF. The CDR3 DNA is TGCGCCAGCAGCCAAGTCACGAACACAGATACGCAGTATTTT.

The sample holds a few counts of this clonotype. The V call is TRBV10-3, the J call TRBJ1-3; no clear D. CDR1 is ENHRY, CDR2 SYGVKD, per germline. Between the trimmed V and J ends, which lost 3 bases and 0 bases, there was a span of 9 bases. The CDR3 is 15 residues long. The CDR3 spells CAISDGGFSGNTIYF. DNA of the CDR3: TGTGCCATCAGTGACGGAGGTTTCTCTGGAAACACCATATATTTT.

The V gene is TRBV6-5, the J gene TRBJ1-1; no reliable D call. Trimming cost V 2 bases and J 3 bases, with 7 bases left between them. CDR3 length: 13 residues. Germline V gene data show CDR1 as MNHEY and CDR2 as SVGAGI. The CDR3 DNA sequence: TGTGCCAGCAGTTACGATACACACACTGAAGCTTTCTTT. Its protein product is CASSYDTHTEAFF.

The chain employs TRBV28 and TRBJ2-5, with TRBD1 matching over 9 bases. There are 12 residues in the CDR3. The germline V gene has CDR1 MDHEN and CDR2 SYDVKM. Germline trimming cut 5 bases from V and 7 bases from J; bases unmatched to any gene: 2. The DNA of the CDR3 is TGTGCCAGCAGTAAGGACAGGGGGACCCAGTACTTC. Translated, it gives CASSKDRGTQYF.

The chain recombines TRBV19 with TRBJ2-1; TRBD2 might be the D (5 bases). CDR1 and CDR2 (germline): LNHDA, SQIVND (reference sequence). This CDR3 is built from 16 residues. The V and J ends lost 4 bases and 7 bases respectively, with 20 bases between them. CDR3 protein: CASSTHEGYTENEQFF. In nucleotides, the CDR3 is TGTGCCAGTAGTACCCACGAGGGTTACACTGAAAATGAGCAGTTCTTC.

The V gene is TRBV5-4, the J gene TRBJ2-1; the match to TRBD2 covers 11 bases. CDR1 is SGHNT and CDR2 is YYREEE in the germline V gene (reference sequence). This CDR3 is 16 amino acids long. V gave up 4 bases and J gave up 3 bases; unmatched junction bases: 6. The CDR3 DNA sequence: TGTGCCAGCAGCACAACACTAGCGGGGGTCTACAATGAGCAGTTCTTC. This codes for CASSTTLAGVYNEQFF.

This chain links TRBV7-6 with TRBJ2-5; TRBD1 might be the D (6 bases). V was trimmed by 1 base and J by 5 bases, leaving 11 bases between them. CDR3 size: 14 residues. Germline CDR1 reads SGHVS; CDR2 reads FNYEAQ. CDR3 sequence: CASSLVGASETQYF. The DNA for the CDR3 is TGTGCCAGCAGCTTAGTGGGGGCTTCTGAGACCCAGTACTTC.

The V gene is TRBV12-5, the J gene TRBJ2-3; D assignment may be TRBD1 or TRBD2 (5 bases each). Trimming stripped 2 bases from V and 12 bases from J, with 18 bases between. The CDR3 runs to 14 residues. Germline CDR1 reads LGHNT; CDR2 reads FRNRAP. The CDR3 is CASGLPLRDGHQYF. The CDR3 DNA reads as TGTGCTAGTGGTTTGCCCCTTCGGGACGGCCACCAGTATTTT.

The chain recombines TRBV9 with TRBJ2-3; 10 bases fit TRBD2. The CDR3 contains 15 residues. Trimming at V came to 4 bases and at J to 4 bases, leaving 6 bases not matched to a gene. Germline values: CDR1 SGDLS, CDR2 YYNGEE. CDR3 residues: CASSPAGGPSDTQYF. CDR3 in DNA: TGTGCCAGCAGCCCAGCGGGGGGGCCTTCAGATACGCAGTATTTT. The full variable domain, completed using reference TRBV9 and TRBJ2-3, is DSGVTQTPKHLITATGQRVTLRCSPRSGDLSVYWYQQSLDQGLQFLIQYYNGEERAKGNILERFSAQQFPDLHSELNLSSLELGDSALYFCASSPAGGPSDTQYFGPGTRLTVL.

About this clonotype itself: At one of its ends the junction is not consistent with the germline gene, which may arise from a read error. The rearrangement links TRBV6-6 to TRBJ1-2; D is undetermined. Germline-derived CDR1 and CDR2 are MNHNY and SVGAGI (reference sequence). The CDR3 contains 13 residues. The CDR3 region is CVSSYGSSDGYTF. As DNA, the CDR3 is TGTGTCAGCAGTTACGGATCATCAGACGGCTACACCTTC.

The chain uses TRBV18 and TRBJ2-7; D gene ambiguous. Trimming shortened V by 3 bases and J by 6 bases, and 9 bases separated the two germline ends. The V gene's germline CDR1 is KGHSH and CDR2 LQKENI. CDR3 size: 12 residues. The DNA of the CDR3 is TGTGCCAGCTCACCGGTACCAATCGAGCAGTACTTC. Its protein product is CASSPVPIEQYF. Combining the CDR3 with reference TRBV18 and TRBJ2-7 gives the whole variable domain NAGVMQNPRHLVRRRGQEARLRCSPMKGHSHVYWYRQLPEEGLKFMVYLQKENIIDESGMPKERFSAEFPKEGPSILRIQQVVRGDSAAYFCASSPVPIEQYFGPGTRLTVT.